One and the same sample provided the 7 T cell receptor beta chains below, sequenced in a study of chemoradiotherapy in HPV16-positive cancers. Profiling relied on immunoSEQ multiplex PCR, and the TCRdb table lists in-frame clones only, not all of them. The sample lists 65,000 to 80,000 clones; almost 90% were seen once. The sequencing used blood, collected from a patient who underwent chemoradiotherapy. These receptors were obtained from a human donor with HPV-associated anogenital cancer.

This chain joins TRBV6-1 and TRBJ1-1; no clear D. V lost 7 bases to trimming and J lost 2 bases, with 17 bases between them. Germline V gene sequence: CDR1 MNHNS, CDR2 SASEGT. This CDR3 region has 15 residues. CDR3 in amino acids: CASTSPRASNTEAFF. The CDR3 nucleotides read TGTGCCAGCACTTCTCCGAGGGCTAGTAACACTGAAGCTTTCTTT.

The chain links TRBV19 to TRBJ2-7; D is possibly TRBD1 (5 bases). V dropped 4 bases and J dropped 3 bases, with 22 bases sitting between them. CDR1 and CDR2 (germline): LNHDA, SQIVND (reference sequence). This CDR3 comprises 17 residues. The CDR3 DNA is TGTGCCAGTAGTAAGTTCACGACAGCCTCAGAGCGCTACGAGCAGTACTTC. Protein sequence: CASSKFTTASERYEQYF.

This chain joins TRBV6-5 and TRBJ2-1; no reliable D call. V gave up 6 bases and J gave up 3 bases, with 3 bases separating them. From germline, CDR1 is MNHEY and CDR2 SVGAGI. This CDR3 is built from 11 residues. For the CDR3, the DNA is TGTGCCAGCAGGGACTACAATGAGCAGTTCTTC. Protein: CASRDYNEQFF.

J is TRBJ2-1 and V is TRBV2; the match to TRBD2 covers 9 bases. The CDR3 consists of 11 residues. Germline CDR1 SNHLY, CDR2 FYNNEI. The trim removed 11 bases at V and 6 bases at J, leaving 2 bases unmatched. The CDR3 protein is CAGLAPNEQFF. The CDR3 DNA sequence: TGTGCCGGACTAGCGCCCAATGAGCAGTTCTTC.

V is TRBV21-1 and J is TRBJ2-5; TRBD2, as called in the table, went unchecked against the DNA. The DNA end is more similar to TRBJ2-7, so the J call may be wrong. TRBV21-1 is tagged as a pseudogene. The CDR3 sequence is 15 residues long. The CDR3, as DNA: TGTGCCAGCAGCAAACGAGGCAGTTTGTCCTACGAGCAGTACTTC. Residues: CASSKRGSLSYEQYF.

The rearrangement links TRBV2 to TRBJ2-3; the D is unclear. CDR1 SNHLY and CDR2 FYNNEI come from the germline V gene. V was shortened by 6 bases and J by 2 bases, with 9 bases between the two germline ends. The CDR3 consists of 13 residues. The CDR3 DNA is TGTGCCAGCAGCTTTCTGAACACAGATACGCAGTATTTT. As protein: CASSFLNTDTQYF. The full variable domain, in which reference TRBV2 and TRBJ2-3 provide the parts outside the CDR3, is EPEVTQTPSHQVTQMGQEVILRCVPISNHLYFYWYRQILGQKVEFLVSFYNNEISEKSEIFDDQFSVERPDGSNFTLKIRSTKLEDSAMYFCASSFLNTDTQYFGPGTRLTVL.

This clone has only a few counts. The same CDR3 is also encoded by other DNA sequences in this sample. The chain has TRBV7-9 and TRBJ2-6; perhaps D is TRBD1 or TRBD2 (5 bases each). This CDR3 is 15 amino acids long. Germline V CDR1 and CDR2: SEHNR, FQNEAQ (reference sequence). The V gene lost 10 bases and the J gene lost 0 bases, with 13 bases spanning the gap. The CDR3 region has the DNA TGTGCCACCCCCGGGGCGTTCTCTGGGGCCAACGTCCTGACTTTC. It specifies CATPGAFSGANVLTF. Complete variable domain (other parts from reference TRBV7-9 and TRBJ2-6): DTGVSQNPRHKITKRGQNVTFRCDPISEHNRLYWYRQTLGQGPEFLTYFQNEAQLEKSRLLSDRFSAERPKGSFSTLEIQRTEQGDSAMYLCATPGAFSGANVLTFGAGSRLTVL.